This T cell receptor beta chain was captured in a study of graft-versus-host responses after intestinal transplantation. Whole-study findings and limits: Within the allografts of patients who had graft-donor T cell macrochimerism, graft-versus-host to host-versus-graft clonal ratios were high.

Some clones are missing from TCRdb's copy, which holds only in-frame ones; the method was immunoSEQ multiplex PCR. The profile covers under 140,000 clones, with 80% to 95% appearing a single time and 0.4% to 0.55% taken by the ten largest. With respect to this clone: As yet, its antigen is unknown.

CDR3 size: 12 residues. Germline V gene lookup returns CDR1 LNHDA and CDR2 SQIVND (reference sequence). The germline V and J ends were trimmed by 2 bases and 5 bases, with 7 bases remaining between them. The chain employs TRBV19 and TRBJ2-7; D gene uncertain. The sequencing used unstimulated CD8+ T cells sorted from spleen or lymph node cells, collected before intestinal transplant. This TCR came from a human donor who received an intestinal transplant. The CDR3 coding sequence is TGTGCCAGTAGTATAAGCCCACACGAGCAGTACTTC. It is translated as CASSISPHEQYF.